This is a list of T cell receptor beta chains from one sample in a study of vaccination and CD4 T cells after COVID-19. The antigens of these receptors remain unknown. TCRdb reanalysed the PCR reads using MiXCR and keeps one entry per CDR3 protein. The repertoire holds over 25,000 distinct CDR3 sequences, with about 66% as singletons. Sequenced material: CD4+ T cells from blood, cultured in vitro, taken after SARS-CoV-2 vaccination. All receptors come from a human donor who received a COVID-19 vaccine. The CDR3 runs from the conserved cysteine through the conserved F or W. The order of the fields is J gene, clone size, D gene, V gene, CDR3 protein, CDR3 DNA. D genes are given only for firm matches. Rows give clone size only sometimes, using once, few, many, or a class for an expanded clone.

TRBJ2-1 NA NA TRBV21-1 CASSKYGGKSSYNEQFF TGTGCCAGCAGCAAATACGGGGGAAAGAGCTCCTACAATGAGCAGTTCTTC
TRBJ2-7 NA NA TRBV11-3 CASSPGAYEQYF TGTGCCAGCAGCCCGGGGGCCTACGAGCAGTACTTC
TRBJ1-6 NA TRBD1 TRBV6-1 CASSPKDRGNNSPLHF TGTGCCAGCAGCCCTAAGGACAGGGGAAATAATTCACCCCTCCACTTT
TRBJ2-5 NA TRBD2 TRBV30 CAWRPHWPSGDLQETQYF TGTGCCTGGAGACCTCACTGGCCTAGCGGGGATCTCCAAGAGACCCAGTACTTC
TRBJ1-1 few TRBD1 TRBV19 CATSDRAANTEAFF TGTGCCACCTCTGACAGGGCTGCTAACACTGAAGCTTTCTTT
TRBJ2-2 NA TRBD1 TRBV19 CASSIDRGHSTGELFF TGTGCCAGTAGTATAGACAGGGGGCATAGCACCGGGGAGCTGTTTTTT
TRBJ2-7 NA NA TRBV5-4 CASSLVSGPAYEQYF TGTGCCAGCAGCTTGGTGTCAGGACCCGCCTACGAGCAGTACTTC
TRBJ2-3 NA NA TRBV11-3 CASSKSSTDTQYF TGTGCCAGCAGCAAATCATCCACAGATACGCAGTATTTT
TRBJ2-1 NA NA TRBV19 CASSKGGRHNEQFF TGTGCCAGTAGTAAAGGAGGACGGCACAATGAGCAGTTCTTC
TRBJ2-3 NA NA TRBV6-1 CASRALARGDTQYF TGTGCCAGCAGGGCCCTAGCACGGGGAGATACGCAGTATTTT
TRBJ2-1 NA TRBD2 TRBV7-9 CASSLGLAGKRGNEQFF TGTGCCAGCAGCTTAGGACTAGCGGGGAAGAGGGGCAATGAGCAGTTCTTC
TRBJ1-2 NA NA TRBV19 CASSALTGGWGYGYTF TGTGCCAGTAGTGCCCTAACGGGGGGCTGGGGCTATGGCTACACCTTC
TRBJ2-3 few NA TRBV6-1 CASKVGGDTQYF TGTGCCAGCAAGGTCGGAGGGGATACGCAGTATTTT
TRBJ1-4 NA TRBD1 TRBV6-1 CASSAWTGMEFGKLFF TGTGCCAGCAGCGCTTGGACAGGGATGGAGTTTGGAAAACTGTTTTTT
TRBJ2-3 few TRBD1 TRBV7-2 CASSSHRGSTDTQYF TGTGCCAGCAGCTCACACAGGGGGAGCACAGATACGCAGTATTTT
TRBJ1-2 NA NA TRBV5-4 CASSSSMSIGYTF TGTGCCAGCAGCTCCTCTATGTCAATAGGCTACACCTTC
TRBJ2-1 NA NA TRBV5-4 CASSWGVPTQNEQFF TGTGCCAGCAGCTGGGGGGTCCCCACGCAAAATGAGCAGTTCTTC
TRBJ1-6 few TRBD1 TRBV7-3 CASSQGQGANSPLHF TGTGCCAGCAGCCAGGGACAGGGGGCGAATTCACCCCTCCACTTT
TRBJ1-5 NA NA TRBV12-3/TRBV12-4 CASSLAGGAGQPQHF TGTGCCAGCAGTTTAGCCGGGGGGGCTGGGCAGCCCCAGCATTTT
TRBJ2-6 NA TRBD2 TRBV6-1 CASRASGGVSGANVLTF TGTGCCAGCAGGGCTAGCGGGGGGGTCTCTGGGGCCAACGTCCTGACTTTC
TRBJ2-1 NA NA TRBV20-1 CSARDPLAGGGNEQFF TGCAGTGCTAGAGATCCTCTAGCCGGGGGCGGGAATGAGCAGTTCTTC
TRBJ1-6 NA NA TRBV9 CASSVRGDNSPLHF TGTGCCAGCAGCGTAAGGGGAGATAATTCACCCCTCCACTTT
TRBJ1-2 NA TRBD1 TRBV14 CASSQETGTAYGYTF TGTGCCAGCAGCCAAGAGACCGGGACAGCCTATGGCTACACCTTC
TRBJ2-5 NA NA TRBV20-1 CSAEGTTDQETQYF TGCAGTGCAGAGGGGACGACCGACCAAGAGACCCAGTACTTC
TRBJ1-6 NA NA TRBV5-1 CASSLALGDSPLHF TGCGCCAGCAGCTTAGCCCTGGGAGATTCACCCCTCCACTTT
TRBJ1-6 NA TRBD1 TRBV18 CASSLRTGGGYSPLHF TGTGCCAGCTCACTACGGACAGGGGGCGGTTATTCACCCCTCCACTTT
TRBJ1-1 NA NA TRBV12-3/TRBV12-4 CASSLDGANTEAFF TGTGCCAGCAGTTTAGATGGGGCCAACACTGAAGCTTTCTTT
TRBJ1-5 NA TRBD1 TRBV11-2 CASSWIGTGEGGNQPQHF TGTGCCAGCAGCTGGATCGGGACAGGGGAGGGGGGCAATCAGCCCCAGCATTTT
TRBJ1-2 NA NA TRBV19 CASSIPAGNYGYTF TGTGCCAGTAGTATTCCCGCCGGTAACTATGGCTACACCTTC
TRBJ2-3 few TRBD2 TRBV6-1 CASRRLAGGRTDTQYF TGTGCCAGCAGGAGACTAGCGGGGGGGCGGACAGATACGCAGTATTTT
TRBJ1-3 few NA TRBV30 CAWSVLPARMGNTIYF TGTGCCTGGAGTGTTTTACCAGCGCGTATGGGAAACACCATATATTTT
TRBJ1-6 few NA TRBV9 CASSPRHQTSPLHF TGTGCCAGCAGCCCGCGACACCAAACTTCACCCCTCCACTTT